This T cell receptor (beta chain) was recovered during a study of vaccination and CD4 T cells after COVID-19. Looking at the study overall: Researchers treated cells with overlapping spike peptides taken from SARS-CoV-2, HCoV-NL63, HCoV-OC43 and HCoV-229E.

The Oncomine TCR Beta short-read assay was applied to DNA of cultured CD4+ T cells. Each CDR3 protein gets one entry after TCRdb re-called the PCR reads with MiXCR. Altogether about 20,000 distinct CDR3 sequences are present, roughly three fifths being singletons, with the ten largest covering around 9%. Treatment reported: approximately nine-day PBMC culture with coronavirus spike peptide pools or control peptides (ViraFEST assay). ViraFEST used peptide pools to expand antigen-specific T cells and subsequently sequenced their TCRs. This clonotype was picked up one time. What it recognizes is unknown. Study observations and caveats: SARS-CoV-2-reactive clonotypes showed a nonsignificant median rise from about 20 to 38.

The sequence was obtained from a human donor who had recovered from COVID-19. Sequenced sample: CD4+ T cells from blood, cultured in vitro.

DNA of the CDR3: TGCGCCAGCATCCTGACAGGGGGAAGTAGGGCGGACACCGGGGAGCTGTTTTTT. This sequence encodes CASILTGGSRADTGELFF. This sequence joins TRBV10-1 and TRBJ2-2; 9 bases agree with TRBD1. CDR1 and CDR2 (germline): WNHNN, SYGVQD (reference sequence). This CDR3 has 18 residues. V shed 7 bases and J 3 bases; nucleotides not matched to a gene: 15.